This T cell receptor beta chain was identified in a study of cytomegalovirus exposure and HLA in healthy donors. About this clone itself: Antigen: not known.

The CDR3 extends over 15 amino acids. Germline CDR1 reads LNHNV; CDR2 reads YYDKDF (reference sequence). V was clipped by 5 bases and J by 3 bases, with 11 bases between them. These donors, healthy bone marrow donors, were studied. Amplification used 60 Vbeta primers and 13 Jbeta primers. The repertoire was sequenced with immunoSEQ multiplex PCR; TCRdb's copy has only in-frame clones and lacks some. The data hold roughly 180,000 clones, with around 76% observed a single time. Study-wide points: The Asian-associated ancestry cluster reportedly had fewer N-insertions than the roughly 670-donor mean in a later analysis. Among TCR beta chains of equal frequency, HLA-associated ones were more clonally expanded in a later analysis. Later analysis demonstrated an association between a missense DCLRE1C variant and TCR beta V- and J-gene trimming.

The source is a man aged 40-55 years in good health and CMV-seronegative. The J gene is TRBJ2-6, the V gene TRBV15, with a possible D match to TRBD2 (6 bases). Sequencing was carried out using PBMCs. CDR3 bases: TGTGCCACCAGCGCCGGGGGAGGTGGGGCCAACGTCCTGACTTTC. Its translation: CATSAGGGGANVLTF.